This TCR beta chain comes out of a study of T cells in Graves' hyperthyroidism and ophthalmopathy. The ends lost 6 bases at V and 4 bases at J; junction bases unmatched: 11. CDR3 length equals 16 residues. Researchers took RNA transcripts and amplified the TCR beta CDR3 regions from them. When the TCR CDR3 underwent first-round RT-PCR, the HTBI primer set was used. TCRdb reprocessed the multiplex PCR reads via MiXCR and lists one record per CDR3 protein. The repertoire holds fewer than 350,000 distinct CDR3 sequences, with about an eighth as singletons. There are a few counts of this clonotype. This clonotype was sampled from a woman aged 25 to 39 with Graves' hyperthyroidism that later progressed to Graves' ophthalmopathy. The sequenced sample was blood. The chain is built from TRBV12-3 or TRBV12-4 and TRBJ2-2; 7 bases are shared with TRBD2. The CDR3 bases are TGTGCCAGCAGCGGCGTAGTGGGAGGGGTCACCGGGGAGCTGTTTTTT. This translates into CASSGVVGGVTGELFF.